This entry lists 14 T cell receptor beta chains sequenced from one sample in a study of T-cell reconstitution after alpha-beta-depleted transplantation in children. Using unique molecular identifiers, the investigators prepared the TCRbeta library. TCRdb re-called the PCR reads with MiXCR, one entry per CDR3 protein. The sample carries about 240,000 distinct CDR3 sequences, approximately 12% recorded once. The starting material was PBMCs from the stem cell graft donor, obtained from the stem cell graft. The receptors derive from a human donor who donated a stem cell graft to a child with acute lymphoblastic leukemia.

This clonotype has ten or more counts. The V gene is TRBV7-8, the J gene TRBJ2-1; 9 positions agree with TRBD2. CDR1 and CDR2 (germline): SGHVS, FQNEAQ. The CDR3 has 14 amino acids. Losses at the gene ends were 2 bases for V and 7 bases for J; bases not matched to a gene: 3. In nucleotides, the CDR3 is TGTGCCAGCAGCTTACTCGCGGGAGGGAATGAGCAGTTCTTC. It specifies CASSLLAGGNEQFF. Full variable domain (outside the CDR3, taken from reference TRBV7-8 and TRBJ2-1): GAGVSQSPRYKVAKRGQDVALRCDPISGHVSLFWYQQALGQGPEFLTYFQNEAQLDKSGLPSDRFFAERPEGSVSTLKIQRTQQEDSAVYLCASSLLAGGNEQFFGPGTRLTVL.

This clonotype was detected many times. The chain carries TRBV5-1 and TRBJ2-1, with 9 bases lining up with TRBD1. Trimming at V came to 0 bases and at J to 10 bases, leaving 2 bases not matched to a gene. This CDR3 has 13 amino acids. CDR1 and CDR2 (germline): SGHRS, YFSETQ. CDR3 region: CASSLGDRGEQFF. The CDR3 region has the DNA TGCGCCAGCAGCTTGGGAGACAGGGGGGAGCAGTTCTTC.

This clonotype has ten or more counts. The CDR3 loop is CASSLEKGASSYEQYF. The CDR3, as DNA: TGTGCCAGCAGCTTGGAAAAGGGGGCGAGCTCCTACGAGCAGTACTTC. V gene TRBV5-4 combines with J gene TRBJ2-7; 7 bases are a match to TRBD1. CDR1 and CDR2 from the germline V gene are SGHNT and YYREEE (reference sequence). Trimming took 0 bases from V and 0 from J; bases not matched to a gene: 6. This CDR3 has 16 residues.

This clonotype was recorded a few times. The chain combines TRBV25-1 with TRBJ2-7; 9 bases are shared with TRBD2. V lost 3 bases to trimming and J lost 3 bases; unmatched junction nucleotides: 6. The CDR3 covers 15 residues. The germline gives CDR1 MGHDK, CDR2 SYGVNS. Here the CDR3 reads CASSDPLAGLYEQYF. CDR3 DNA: TGTGCCAGCAGTGACCCACTAGCGGGCCTCTACGAGCAGTACTTC.

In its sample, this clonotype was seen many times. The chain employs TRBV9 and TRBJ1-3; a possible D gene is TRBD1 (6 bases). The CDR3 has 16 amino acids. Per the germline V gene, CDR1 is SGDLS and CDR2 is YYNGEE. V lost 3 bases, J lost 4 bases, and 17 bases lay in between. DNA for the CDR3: TGTGCCAGCAGCGCCCATTCCCGGGACATCGGAAACACCATATATTTT. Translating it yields CASSAHSRDIGNTIYF.

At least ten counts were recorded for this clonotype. This CDR3 reads CASEGQTGALLSYEQYF. CDR3 sequence (DNA): TGTGCCAGCGAAGGCCAGACAGGTGCCCTTCTTTCCTACGAGCAGTACTTC. The chain couples TRBV6-2 or TRBV6-3 to TRBJ2-7, with D maybe TRBD1 (6 bases). V was trimmed by 8 bases and J by 1 base, leaving 24 bases between them. The germline V gene encodes CDR1 MNHEY and CDR2 SVGEGT. This CDR3 comprises 17 residues.

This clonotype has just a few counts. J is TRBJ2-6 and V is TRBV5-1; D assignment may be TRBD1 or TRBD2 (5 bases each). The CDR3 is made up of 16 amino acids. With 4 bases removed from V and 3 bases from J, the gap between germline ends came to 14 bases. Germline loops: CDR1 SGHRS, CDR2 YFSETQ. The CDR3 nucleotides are TGCGCCAGCAGCGTAGGGGAGTTGGTTGGGGCCAACGTCCTGACTTTC. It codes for CASSVGELVGANVLTF.

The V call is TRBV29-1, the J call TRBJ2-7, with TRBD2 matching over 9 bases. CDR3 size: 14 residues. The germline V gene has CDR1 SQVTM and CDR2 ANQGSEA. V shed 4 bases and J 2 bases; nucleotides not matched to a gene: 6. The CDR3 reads CSVAPLAGTYEQYF. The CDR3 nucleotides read TGCAGCGTTGCCCCCCTAGCGGGGACCTACGAGCAGTACTTC.

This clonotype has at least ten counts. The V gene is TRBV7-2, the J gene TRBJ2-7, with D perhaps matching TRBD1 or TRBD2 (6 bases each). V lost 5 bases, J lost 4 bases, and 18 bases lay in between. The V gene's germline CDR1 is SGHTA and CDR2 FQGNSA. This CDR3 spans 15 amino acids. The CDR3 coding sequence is TGTGCCAGCAGCCGAGAGGGGGGCAGTTTTTACGAGCAGTACTTC. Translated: CASSREGGSFYEQYF. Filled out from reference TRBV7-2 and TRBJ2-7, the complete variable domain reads GAGVSQSPSNKVTEKGKDVELRCDPISGHTALYWYRQSLGQGLEFLIYFQGNSAPDKSGLPSDRFSAERTGGSVSTLTIQRTQQEDSAVYLCASSREGGSFYEQYFGPGTRLTVT.

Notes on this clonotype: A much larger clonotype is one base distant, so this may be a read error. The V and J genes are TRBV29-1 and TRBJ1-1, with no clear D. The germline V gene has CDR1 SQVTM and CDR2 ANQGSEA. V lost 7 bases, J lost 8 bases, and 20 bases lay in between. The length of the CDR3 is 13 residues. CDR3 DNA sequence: TGCAGCGCCGAGGGCCAGCATAACGTGGAAGCTTTCTTT. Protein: CSAEGQHNVEAFF.

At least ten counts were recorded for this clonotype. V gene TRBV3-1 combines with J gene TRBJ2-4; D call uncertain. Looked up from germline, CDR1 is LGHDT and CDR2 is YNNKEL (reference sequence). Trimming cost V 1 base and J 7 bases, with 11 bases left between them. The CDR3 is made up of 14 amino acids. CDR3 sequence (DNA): TGTGCCAGCAGCCAAGGTCCGACGGCGAACATTCAGTACTTC. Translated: CASSQGPTANIQYF. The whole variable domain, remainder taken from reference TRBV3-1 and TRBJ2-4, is DTAVSQTPKYLVTQMGNDKSIKCEQNLGHDTMYWYKQDSKKFLKIMFSYNNKELIINETVPNRFSPKSPDKAHLNLHINSLELGDSAVYFCASSQGPTANIQYFGAGTRLSVL.

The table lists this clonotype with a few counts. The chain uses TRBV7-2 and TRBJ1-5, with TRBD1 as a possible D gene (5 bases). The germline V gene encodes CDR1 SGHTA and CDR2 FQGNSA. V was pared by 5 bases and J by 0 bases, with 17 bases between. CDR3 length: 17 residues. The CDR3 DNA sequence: TGTGCCAGCAGCCCTGGACACCGGATAATTAGCAATCAGCCCCAGCATTTT. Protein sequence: CASSPGHRIISNQPQHF.

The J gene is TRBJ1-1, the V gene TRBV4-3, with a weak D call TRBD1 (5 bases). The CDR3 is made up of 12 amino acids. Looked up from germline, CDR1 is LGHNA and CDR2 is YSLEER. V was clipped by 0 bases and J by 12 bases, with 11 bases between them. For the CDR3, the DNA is TGCGCCAGCAGCCAAGAGGGGACTCGGTCTTTCTTT. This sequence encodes CASSQEGTRSFF.

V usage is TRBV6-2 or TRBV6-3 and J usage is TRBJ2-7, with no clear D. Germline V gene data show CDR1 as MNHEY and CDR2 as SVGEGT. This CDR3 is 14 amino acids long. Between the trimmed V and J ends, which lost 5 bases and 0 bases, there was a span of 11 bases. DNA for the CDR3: TGTGCCAGCAGTACCGGCTCTAGCTCCTACGAGCAGTACTTC. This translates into CASSTGSSSYEQYF.